This TCR beta chain came from a study of blood T cell repertoires in COVID-19 (dated by TCRdb to 2018 to 2020). Concerning the study at large: The collaborator samples originated in the United States, Italy and Spain and spanned the acute and convalescent phases of COVID-19. The repertoires were released in a freely available public database meant as a resource for research on the immune response to SARS-CoV-2. HLA class I and class II types, where available, came from metadata supplied by the sample provider rather than from assay-based typing. The material from the prospective study consisted of cDNA or gDNA derived from T cells, B-cell-depleted T cells, or PBMCs. Nearly every sample came with metadata listing a de-identified subject ID, COVID-19 status, age in years and sex. The dataset comprised deeply sampled blood TCRbeta repertoires from subjects exposed to, actively infected with, or recovered from COVID-19. Samples were obtained from the ongoing ImmuneRACE study (first 160 participants) and from 1,200 or so subjects provided by 6 global collaborators.

TCRbeta CDR3 regions were amplified from genomic DNA by means of the immunoSEQ Assay, a bias-controlled multiplex PCR. The original methods were these. The number of nucleated cells in each sample was estimated by amplification of reference gene primers within the assay. To quantify the absolute abundance of each unique TCRbeta CDR3 rearrangement, sequence reads were collapsed and filtered. For each sample, productive Simpson clonality was calculated as the square root of Simpson's diversity index over productive rearrangements. TCRdb carries this immuneACCESS record with in-frame sequences only. Its versions omit some clonotypes, under half of them owing to an unresolved V gene in the studies checked, with the rest unexplained. V, J and clone size derive from that table, while D and trimming were established from the DNA sequence. The sample table lists 84,000 or so clones, over 80% of them with a count of one. 6.3% of the sample goes to the ten largest clones.

In the case of this clone: Its antigen is currently not known. No base-level quality is on record; no much larger clone is a single base apart.

The collaborating institutions used their own protocols to collect whole blood in K2EDTA tubes. Collaborator samples were shipped for TCRbeta analysis as frozen whole blood, isolated PBMCs, or DNA extracted from either sample type. CDR1 and CDR2 are drawn from the germline V gene (reference sequence): MNHEY, SMNVEV. The CDR3 numbers 14 residues from cysteine through phenylalanine. The sequence is cut down to CDR3 DNA, 42 bases in frame from base 1. Trimming takes 0 bases from V and 0 bases from J, and the germline ends sit 6 bases apart. Overall study results and their limits: The quantity of clinical and demographic metadata differed by source and by participant and was supplied without curation.

The sequenced sample consisted of peripheral blood. The sequence is built from TRBV27 and TRBJ2-7; the D gene remains uncertain. The receptor's source is a woman aged 60-75 years with active COVID-19. The CDR3 reads CASSLSRPSYEQYF. The DNA sequence is given as TGTGCCAGCAGTTTATCGCGGCCCTCCTACGAGCAGTACTTC.